This T cell receptor (beta chain) was captured in a study of blood T cell repertoires in COVID-19. As for the study in general: PBMCs, B-cell-depleted T cells, or T cells were the source of the cDNA or gDNA that made up the material.

This CDR3 has 15 amino acids. The trim removed 3 bases at V and 9 bases at J, leaving 13 bases unmatched. Authors' methods: Estimates of nucleated cell counts were drawn from the amplification of reference gene primers. Data came from immunoSEQ multiplex PCR; TCRdb stores just in-frame clones and leaves some out. From that table come the V and J calls and clone size; the DNA was used to work out D and trimming. The data contain about 260,000 clones, 85% to 90% of them singletons. The chain carries TRBV23-1 and TRBJ1-2; TRBD1 matches at 7 bases. TRBV23-1 belongs to the ORF category, with a function that is uncertain. Material: peripheral blood. The sequence derives from a middle-aged woman with acute or convalescent COVID-19. The CDR3 DNA reads TGCGCCAGCAGTCAGTACAGGGGACCCGATCGGTGCTACACCTTC. This gives the protein CASSQYRGPDRCYTF.